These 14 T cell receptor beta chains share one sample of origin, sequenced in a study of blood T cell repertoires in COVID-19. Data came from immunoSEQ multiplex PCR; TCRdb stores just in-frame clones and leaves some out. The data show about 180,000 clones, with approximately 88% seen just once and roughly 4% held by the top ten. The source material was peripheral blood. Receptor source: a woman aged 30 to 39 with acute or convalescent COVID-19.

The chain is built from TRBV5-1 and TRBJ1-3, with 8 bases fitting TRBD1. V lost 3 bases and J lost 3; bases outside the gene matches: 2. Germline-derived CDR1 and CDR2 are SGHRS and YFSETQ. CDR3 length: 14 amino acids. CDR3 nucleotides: TGCGCCAGCAGCTCAGACAGGGGTGGAAACACCATATATTTT. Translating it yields CASSSDRGGNTIYF. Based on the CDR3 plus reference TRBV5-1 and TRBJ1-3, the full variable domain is KAGVTQTPRYLIKTRGQQVTLSCSPISGHRSVSWYQQTPGQGLQFLFEYFSETQRNKGNFPGRFSGRQFSNSRSEMNVSTLELGDSALYLCASSSDRGGNTIYFGEGSWLTVV.

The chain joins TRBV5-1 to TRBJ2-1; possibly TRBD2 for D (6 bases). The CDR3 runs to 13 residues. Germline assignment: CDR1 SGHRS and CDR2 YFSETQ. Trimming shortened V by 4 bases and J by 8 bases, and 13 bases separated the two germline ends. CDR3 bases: TGCGCCAGCAGCAAGACTAGGATGGATGAGCAGTTCTTC. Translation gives CASSKTRMDEQFF.

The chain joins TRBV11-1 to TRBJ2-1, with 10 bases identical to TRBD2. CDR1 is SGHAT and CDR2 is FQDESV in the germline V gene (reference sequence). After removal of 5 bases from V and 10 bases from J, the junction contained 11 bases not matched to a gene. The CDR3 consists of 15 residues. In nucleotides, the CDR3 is TGTGCCAGCAGCGGATTACTAGCGGGAATTAGGGAGCAGTTCTTC. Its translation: CASSGLLAGIREQFF.

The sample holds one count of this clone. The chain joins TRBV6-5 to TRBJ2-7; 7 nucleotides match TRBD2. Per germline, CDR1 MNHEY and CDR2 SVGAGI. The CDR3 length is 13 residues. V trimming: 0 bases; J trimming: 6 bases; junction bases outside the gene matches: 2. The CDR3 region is CASSYSRGSEQYF. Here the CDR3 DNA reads TGTGCCAGCAGTTACTCGCGGGGGTCCGAGCAGTACTTC.

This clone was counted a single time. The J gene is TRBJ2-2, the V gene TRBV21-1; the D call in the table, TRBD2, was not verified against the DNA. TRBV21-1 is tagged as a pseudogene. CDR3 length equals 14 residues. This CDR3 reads CASSQEGHTGELFF. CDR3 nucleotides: TGTGCCAGCAGTCAAGAGGGTCATACCGGGGAGCTGTTTTTT.

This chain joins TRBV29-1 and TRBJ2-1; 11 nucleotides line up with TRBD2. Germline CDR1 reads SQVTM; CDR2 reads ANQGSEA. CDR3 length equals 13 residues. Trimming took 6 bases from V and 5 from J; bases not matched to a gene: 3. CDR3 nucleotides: TGCAGCGTGACTAGCGGGAAAAACAATGAGCAGTTCTTC. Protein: CSVTSGKNNEQFF.

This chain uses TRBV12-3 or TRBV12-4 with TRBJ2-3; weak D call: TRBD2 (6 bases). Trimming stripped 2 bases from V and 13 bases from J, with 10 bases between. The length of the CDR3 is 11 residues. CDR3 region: CASSLWRVKYF. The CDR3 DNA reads TGTGCCAGCAGTTTATGGAGGGTGAAGTATTTT.

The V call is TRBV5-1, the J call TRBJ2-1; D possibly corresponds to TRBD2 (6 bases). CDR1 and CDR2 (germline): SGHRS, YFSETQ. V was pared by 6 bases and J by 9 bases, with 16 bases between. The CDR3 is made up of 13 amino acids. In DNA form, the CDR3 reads TGCGCCAGCACCGGACGGGACGGGGGTGAGCAGTTCTTC. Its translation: CASTGRDGGEQFF.

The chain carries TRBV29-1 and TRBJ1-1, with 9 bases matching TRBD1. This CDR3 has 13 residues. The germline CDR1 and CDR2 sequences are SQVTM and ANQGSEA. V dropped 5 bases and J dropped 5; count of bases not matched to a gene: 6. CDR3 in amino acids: CSVTGGGGTEAFF. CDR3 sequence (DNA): TGCAGCGTTACAGGGGGCGGGGGAACTGAAGCTTTCTTT.

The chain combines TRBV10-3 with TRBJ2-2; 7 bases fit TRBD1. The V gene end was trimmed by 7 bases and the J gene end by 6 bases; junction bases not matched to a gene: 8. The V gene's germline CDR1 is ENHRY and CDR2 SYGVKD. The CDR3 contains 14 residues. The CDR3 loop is CAITGTGAAGELFF. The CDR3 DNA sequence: TGTGCCATCACAGGAACAGGGGCCGCCGGGGAGCTGTTTTTT.

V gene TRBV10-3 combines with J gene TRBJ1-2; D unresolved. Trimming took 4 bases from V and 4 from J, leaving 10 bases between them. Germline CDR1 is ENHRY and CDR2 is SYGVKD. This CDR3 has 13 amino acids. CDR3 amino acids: CAISGGDLYGYTF. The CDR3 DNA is TGTGCCATCAGTGGTGGAGATCTCTATGGCTACACCTTC.

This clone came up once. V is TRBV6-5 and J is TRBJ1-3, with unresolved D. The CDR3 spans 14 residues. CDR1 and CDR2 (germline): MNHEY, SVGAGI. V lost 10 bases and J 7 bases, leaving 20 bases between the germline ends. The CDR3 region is CATTTGGVVNTIYF. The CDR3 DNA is TGTGCCACCACAACTGGCGGAGTGGTGAACACCATATATTTT.

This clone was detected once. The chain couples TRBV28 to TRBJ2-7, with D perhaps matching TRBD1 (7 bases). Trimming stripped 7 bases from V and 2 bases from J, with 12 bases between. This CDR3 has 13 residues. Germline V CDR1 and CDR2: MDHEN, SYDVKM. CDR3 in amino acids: CASNGGGPYEQYF. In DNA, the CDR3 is TGTGCCAGCAACGGAGGGGGCCCCTACGAGCAGTACTTC.

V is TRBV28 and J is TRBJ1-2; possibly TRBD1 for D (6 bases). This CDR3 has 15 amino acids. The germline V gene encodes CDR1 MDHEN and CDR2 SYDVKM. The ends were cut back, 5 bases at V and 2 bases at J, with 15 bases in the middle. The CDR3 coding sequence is TGTGCCAGCAGTGATAGGGGGAATAAAAACTATGGCTACACCTTC. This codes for CASSDRGNKNYGYTF.